The T cell receptor beta chain under discussion was sequenced for a study of blood T cell repertoires in COVID-19. Whole-study context: COVID-19 samples, acute and convalescent, were from the United States, Italy and Spain. The cDNA or gDNA used as material had been derived from T cells, B-cell-depleted T cells, or PBMCs.

Original processing notes: By means of reference gene primer amplification, nucleated cell counts were estimated. Generated by immunoSEQ multiplex PCR, the TCRdb table keeps only in-frame clones and is missing some. V, J and clone size reflect that table, while D and trimming were determined from the DNA. The sample lists approximately 150,000 clones, approximately 82% occurring once. Deletions cut 5 bases from V and 8 bases from J, with 19 bases between. Germline V CDR1 and CDR2: LNHNV, YYDKDF (reference sequence). This CDR3 is 15 amino acids long. The specimen was peripheral blood. This clonotype originated in a man aged 65 to 85 who had recovered from COVID-19. The chain combines TRBV15 with TRBJ2-1, with D perhaps TRBD2 (7 bases). DNA for the CDR3: TGTGCCACCAGCGGAGGGGGACTATCGGCACATGAGCAGTTCTTC. Translated: CATSGGGLSAHEQFF.